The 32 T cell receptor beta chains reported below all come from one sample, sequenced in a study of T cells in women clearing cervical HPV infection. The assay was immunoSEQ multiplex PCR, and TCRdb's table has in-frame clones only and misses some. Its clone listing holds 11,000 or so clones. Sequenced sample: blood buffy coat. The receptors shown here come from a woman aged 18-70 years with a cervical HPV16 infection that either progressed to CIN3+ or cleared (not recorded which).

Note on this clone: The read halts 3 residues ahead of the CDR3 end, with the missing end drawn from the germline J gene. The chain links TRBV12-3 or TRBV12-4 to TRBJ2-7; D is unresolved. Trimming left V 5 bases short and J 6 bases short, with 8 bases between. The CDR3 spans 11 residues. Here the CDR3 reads CASSIGGEQYF. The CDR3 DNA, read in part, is TGTGCCAGCAGTATCGGTGGCGAG.

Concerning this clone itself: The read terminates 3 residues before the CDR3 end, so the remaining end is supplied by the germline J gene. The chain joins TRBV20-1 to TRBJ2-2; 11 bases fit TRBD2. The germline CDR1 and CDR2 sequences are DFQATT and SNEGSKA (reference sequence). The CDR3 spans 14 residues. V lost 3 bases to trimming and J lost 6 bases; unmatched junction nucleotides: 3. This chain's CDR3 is CSASRSGGAGELFF. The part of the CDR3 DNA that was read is TGCAGTGCTAGTCGTAGCGGGGGGGCCGGGGAG.

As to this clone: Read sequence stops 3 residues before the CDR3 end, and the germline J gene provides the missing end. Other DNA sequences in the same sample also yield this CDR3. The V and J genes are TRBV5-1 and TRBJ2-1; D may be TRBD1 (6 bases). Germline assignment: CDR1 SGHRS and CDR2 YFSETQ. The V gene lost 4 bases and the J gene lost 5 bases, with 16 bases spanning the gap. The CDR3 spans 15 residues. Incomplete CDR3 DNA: TGCGCCAGCAGCCTGGGGGACACAGGGAACAATGAG. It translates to CASSLGDTGNNE. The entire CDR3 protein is CASSLGDTGNNEQFF.

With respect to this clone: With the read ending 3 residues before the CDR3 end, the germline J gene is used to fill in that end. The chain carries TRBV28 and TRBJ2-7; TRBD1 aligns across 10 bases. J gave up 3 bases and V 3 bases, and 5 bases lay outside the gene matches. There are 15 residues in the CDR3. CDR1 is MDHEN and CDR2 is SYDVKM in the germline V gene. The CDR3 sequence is CASSFSGQGLYEQYF. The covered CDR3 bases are TGTGCCAGCAGTTTCTCGGGACAGGGGCTCTACGAG.

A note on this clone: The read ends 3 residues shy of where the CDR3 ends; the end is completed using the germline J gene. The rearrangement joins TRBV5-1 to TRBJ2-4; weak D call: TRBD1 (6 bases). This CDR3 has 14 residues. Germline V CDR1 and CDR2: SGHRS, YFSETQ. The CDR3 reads CASSLEVEGVGQYF. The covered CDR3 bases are TGCGCCAGCAGCTTGGAAGTCGAGGGGGTGGGT.

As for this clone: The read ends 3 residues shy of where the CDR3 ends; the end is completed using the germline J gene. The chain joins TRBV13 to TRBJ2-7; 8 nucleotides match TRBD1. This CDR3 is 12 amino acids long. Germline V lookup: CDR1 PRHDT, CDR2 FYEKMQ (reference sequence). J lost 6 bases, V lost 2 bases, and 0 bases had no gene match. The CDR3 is CASSLTGGEQYF. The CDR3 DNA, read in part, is TGTGCCAGCAGCTTAACAGGGGGCGAG.

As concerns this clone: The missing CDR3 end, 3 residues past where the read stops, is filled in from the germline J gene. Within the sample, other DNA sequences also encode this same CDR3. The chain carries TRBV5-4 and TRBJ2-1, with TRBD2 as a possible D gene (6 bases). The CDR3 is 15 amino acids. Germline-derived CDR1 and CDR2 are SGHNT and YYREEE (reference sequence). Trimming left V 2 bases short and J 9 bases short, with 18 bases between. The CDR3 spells CASSFGLASTSEQFF. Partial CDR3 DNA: TGTGCCAGCAGCTTCGGGCTAGCGTCCACCTCTGAG.

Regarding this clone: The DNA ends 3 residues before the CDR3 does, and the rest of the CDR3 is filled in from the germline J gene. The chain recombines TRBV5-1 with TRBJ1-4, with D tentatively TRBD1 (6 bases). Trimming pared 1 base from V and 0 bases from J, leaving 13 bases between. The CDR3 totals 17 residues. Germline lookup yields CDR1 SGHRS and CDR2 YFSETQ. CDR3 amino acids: CASSLKAGAATNEKLFF. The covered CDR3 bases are TGCGCCAGCAGCTTGAAGGCAGGGGCTGCAACTAATGAAAAA.

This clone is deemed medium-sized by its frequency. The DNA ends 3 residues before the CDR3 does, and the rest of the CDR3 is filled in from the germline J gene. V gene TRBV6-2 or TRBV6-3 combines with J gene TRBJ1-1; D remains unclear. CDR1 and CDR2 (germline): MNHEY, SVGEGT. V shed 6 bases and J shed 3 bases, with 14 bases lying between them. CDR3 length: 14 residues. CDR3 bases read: TGTGCCAGCAGACCTCCCAGCCGGGACACTGAA. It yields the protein CASRPPSRDTE. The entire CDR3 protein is CASRPPSRDTEAFF.

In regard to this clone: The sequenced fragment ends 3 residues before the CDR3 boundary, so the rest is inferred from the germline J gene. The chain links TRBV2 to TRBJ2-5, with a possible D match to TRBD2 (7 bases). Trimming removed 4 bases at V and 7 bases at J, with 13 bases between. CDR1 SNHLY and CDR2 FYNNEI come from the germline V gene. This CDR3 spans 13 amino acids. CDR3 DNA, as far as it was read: TGTGCCAGCAGTGTTGCGGGGGCGGGGACC. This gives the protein CASSVAGAGT. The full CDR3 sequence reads CASSVAGAGTQYF.

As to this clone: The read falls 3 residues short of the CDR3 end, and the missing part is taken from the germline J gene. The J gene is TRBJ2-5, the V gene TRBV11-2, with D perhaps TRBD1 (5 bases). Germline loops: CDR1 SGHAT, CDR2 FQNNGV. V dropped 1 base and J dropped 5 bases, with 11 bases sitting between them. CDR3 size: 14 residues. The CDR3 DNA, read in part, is TGTGCCAGCAGCTTAGTGACTGGGGCGGAGACC. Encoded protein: CASSLVTGAET. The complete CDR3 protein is CASSLVTGAETQYF.

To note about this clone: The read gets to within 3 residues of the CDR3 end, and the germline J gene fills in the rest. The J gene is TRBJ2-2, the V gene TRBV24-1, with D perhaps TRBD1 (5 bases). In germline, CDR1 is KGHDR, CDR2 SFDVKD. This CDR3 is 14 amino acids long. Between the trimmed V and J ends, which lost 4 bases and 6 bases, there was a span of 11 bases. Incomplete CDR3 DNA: TGTGCCACCAGTGACGCTACAGGCCCCGGGGAG. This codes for CATSDATGPGE. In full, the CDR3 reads CATSDATGPGELFF.

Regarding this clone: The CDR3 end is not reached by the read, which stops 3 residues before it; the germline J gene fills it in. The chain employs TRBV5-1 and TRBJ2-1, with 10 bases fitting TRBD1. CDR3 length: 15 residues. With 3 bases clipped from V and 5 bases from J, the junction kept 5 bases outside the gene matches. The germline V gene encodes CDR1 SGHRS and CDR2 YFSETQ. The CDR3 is CASSSTGGSHNEQFF. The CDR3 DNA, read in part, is TGCGCCAGCAGCTCGACAGGGGGCAGCCACAATGAG.

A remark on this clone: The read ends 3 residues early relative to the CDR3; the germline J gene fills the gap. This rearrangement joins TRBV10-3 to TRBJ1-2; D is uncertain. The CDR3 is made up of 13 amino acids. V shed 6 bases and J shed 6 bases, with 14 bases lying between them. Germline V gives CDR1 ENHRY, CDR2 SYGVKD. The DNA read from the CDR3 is TGTGCCATCAGCCTCAGGCCTCCTCATGGC. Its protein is CAISLRPPHG. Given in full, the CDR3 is CAISLRPPHGYTF.

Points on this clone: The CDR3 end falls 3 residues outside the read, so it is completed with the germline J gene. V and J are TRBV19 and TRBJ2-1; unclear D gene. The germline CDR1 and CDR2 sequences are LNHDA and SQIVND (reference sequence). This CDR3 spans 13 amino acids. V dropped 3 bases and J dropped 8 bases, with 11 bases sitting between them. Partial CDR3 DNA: TGTGCCAGTAGTATTTTCGGTAGGGATGAG. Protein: CASSIFGRDE. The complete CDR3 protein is CASSIFGRDEQFF.

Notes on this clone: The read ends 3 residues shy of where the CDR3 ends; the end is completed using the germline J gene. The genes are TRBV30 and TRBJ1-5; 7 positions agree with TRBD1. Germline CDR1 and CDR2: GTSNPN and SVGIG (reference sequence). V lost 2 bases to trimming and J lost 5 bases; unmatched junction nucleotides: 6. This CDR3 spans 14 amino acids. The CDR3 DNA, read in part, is TGTGCCTGGAGTACCGGGACAGAAGATCAGCCC. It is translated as CAWSTGTEDQP. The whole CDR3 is CAWSTGTEDQPQHF.

The sequenced CDR3 bases are TGCAGTGCCAGAAGTCCAGGGTGGAGCACTGAA. Amino acids: CSARSPGWSTE. In full, the CDR3 is CSARSPGWSTEAFF. This chain uses TRBV20-1 with TRBJ1-1, with a weak D call TRBD1 (5 bases). The sequence runs out 3 residues before the end of the CDR3; the remainder is reconstructed from the germline J gene. V was pared by 6 bases and J by 4 bases, with 18 bases between. This CDR3 region has 14 residues. Germline CDR1 is DFQATT and CDR2 is SNEGSKA (reference sequence).

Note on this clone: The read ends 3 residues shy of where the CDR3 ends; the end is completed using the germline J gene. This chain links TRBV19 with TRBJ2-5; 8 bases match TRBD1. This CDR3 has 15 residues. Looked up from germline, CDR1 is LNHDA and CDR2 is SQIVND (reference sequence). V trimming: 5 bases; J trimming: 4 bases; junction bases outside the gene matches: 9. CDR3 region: CASSSGQGGLETQYF. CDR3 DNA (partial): TGTGCCAGTAGTTCAGGACAGGGTGGCCTAGAGACC.

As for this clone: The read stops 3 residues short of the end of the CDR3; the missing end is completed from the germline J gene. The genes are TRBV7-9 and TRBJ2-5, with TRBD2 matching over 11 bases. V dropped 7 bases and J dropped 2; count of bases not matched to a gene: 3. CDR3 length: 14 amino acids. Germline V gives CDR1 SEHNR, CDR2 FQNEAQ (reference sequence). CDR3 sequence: CASNPSGGQETQYF. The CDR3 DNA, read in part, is TGTGCCAGCAACCCTAGCGGGGGGCAAGAGACC.

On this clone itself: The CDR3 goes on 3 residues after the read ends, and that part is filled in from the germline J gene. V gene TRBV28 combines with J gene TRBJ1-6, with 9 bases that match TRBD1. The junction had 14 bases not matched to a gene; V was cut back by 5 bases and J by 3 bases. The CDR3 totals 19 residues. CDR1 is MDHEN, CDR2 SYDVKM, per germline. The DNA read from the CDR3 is TGTGCCAGCAGTCCCCTCTCCGGGACAGGGACAGTCTATAATTCACCC. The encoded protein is CASSPLSGTGTVYNSP. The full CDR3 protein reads CASSPLSGTGTVYNSPLHF.

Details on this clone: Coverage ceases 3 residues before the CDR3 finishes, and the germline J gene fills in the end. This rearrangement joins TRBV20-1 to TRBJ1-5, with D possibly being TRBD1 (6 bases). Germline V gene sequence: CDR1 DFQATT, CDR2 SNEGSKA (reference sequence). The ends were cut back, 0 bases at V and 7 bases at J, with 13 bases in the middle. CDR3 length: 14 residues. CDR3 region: CSARDPAGAQPQHF. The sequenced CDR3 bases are TGCAGTGCTAGAGATCCGGCAGGGGCCCAGCCC.

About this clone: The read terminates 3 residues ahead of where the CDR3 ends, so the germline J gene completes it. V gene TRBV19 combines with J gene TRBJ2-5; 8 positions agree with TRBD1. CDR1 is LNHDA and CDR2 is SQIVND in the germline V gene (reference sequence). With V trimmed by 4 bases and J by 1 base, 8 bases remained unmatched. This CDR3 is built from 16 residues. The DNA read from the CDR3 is TGTGCCAGTAGTACGGACAGGGCAACCTTCCAAGAGACC. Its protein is CASSTDRATFQET. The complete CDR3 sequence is CASSTDRATFQETQYF.

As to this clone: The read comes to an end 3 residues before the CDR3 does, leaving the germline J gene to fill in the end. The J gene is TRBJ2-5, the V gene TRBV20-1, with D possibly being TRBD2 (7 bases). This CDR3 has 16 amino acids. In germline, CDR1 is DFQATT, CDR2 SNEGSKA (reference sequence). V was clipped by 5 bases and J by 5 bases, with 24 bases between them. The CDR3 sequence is CSAPPSIRGAGETQYF. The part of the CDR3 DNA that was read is TGCAGTGCTCCCCCATCAATCCGGGGGGCCGGGGAGACC.

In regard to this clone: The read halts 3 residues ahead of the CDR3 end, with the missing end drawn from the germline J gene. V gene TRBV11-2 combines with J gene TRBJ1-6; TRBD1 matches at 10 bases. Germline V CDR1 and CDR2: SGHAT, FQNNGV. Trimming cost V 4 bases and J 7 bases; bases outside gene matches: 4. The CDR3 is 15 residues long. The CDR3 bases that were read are TGTGCCAGCAGCTGGGACAGGGGCGAGAATTCACCC. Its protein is CASSWDRGENSP. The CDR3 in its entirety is CASSWDRGENSPLHF.

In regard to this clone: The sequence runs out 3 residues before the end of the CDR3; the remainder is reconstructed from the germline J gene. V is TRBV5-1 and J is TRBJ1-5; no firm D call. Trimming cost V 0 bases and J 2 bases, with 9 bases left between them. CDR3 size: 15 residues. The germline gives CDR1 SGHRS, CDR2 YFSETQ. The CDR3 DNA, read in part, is TGCGCCAGCAGCTTGGGGTCGAGCGGCAATCAGCCC. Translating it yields CASSLGSSGNQP. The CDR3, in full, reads CASSLGSSGNQPQHF.

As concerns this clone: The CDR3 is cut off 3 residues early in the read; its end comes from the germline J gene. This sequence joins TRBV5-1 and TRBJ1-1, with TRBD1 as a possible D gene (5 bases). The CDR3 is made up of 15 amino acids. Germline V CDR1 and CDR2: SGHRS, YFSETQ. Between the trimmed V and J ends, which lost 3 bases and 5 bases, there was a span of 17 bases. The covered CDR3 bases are TGCGCCAGCAGCTCGCAGGGCGGGGTCAAAACTGAA. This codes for CASSSQGGVKTE. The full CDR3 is CASSSQGGVKTEAFF. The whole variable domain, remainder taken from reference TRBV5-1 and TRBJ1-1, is KAGVTQTPRYLIKTRGQQVTLSCSPISGHRSVSWYQQTPGQGLQFLFEYFSETQRNKGNFPGRFSGRQFSNSRSEMNVSTLELGDSALYLCASSSQGGVKTEAFFGQGTRLTVV.

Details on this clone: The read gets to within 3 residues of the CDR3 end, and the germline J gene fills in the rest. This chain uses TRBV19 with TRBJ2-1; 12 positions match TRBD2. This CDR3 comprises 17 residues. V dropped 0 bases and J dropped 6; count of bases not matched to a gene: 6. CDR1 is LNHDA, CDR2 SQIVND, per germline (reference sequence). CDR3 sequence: CASSIERGLAGSNEQFF. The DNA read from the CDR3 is TGTGCCAGTAGTATAGAGAGAGGACTAGCGGGGTCCAATGAG.

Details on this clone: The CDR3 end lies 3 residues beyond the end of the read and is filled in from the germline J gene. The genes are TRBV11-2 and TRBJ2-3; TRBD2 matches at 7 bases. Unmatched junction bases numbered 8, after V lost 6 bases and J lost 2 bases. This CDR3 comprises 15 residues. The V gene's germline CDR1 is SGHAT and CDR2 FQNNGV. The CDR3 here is CASRLARLNTDTQYF. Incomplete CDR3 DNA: TGTGCCAGCAGACTAGCGCGGCTGAACACAGATACG.

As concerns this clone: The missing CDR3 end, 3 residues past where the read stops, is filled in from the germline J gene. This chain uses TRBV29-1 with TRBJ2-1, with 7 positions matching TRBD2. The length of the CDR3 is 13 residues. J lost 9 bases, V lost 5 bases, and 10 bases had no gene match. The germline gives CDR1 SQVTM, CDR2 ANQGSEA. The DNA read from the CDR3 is TGCAGCGTTAGCGGGGTCGAAACAATTGAG. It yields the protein CSVSGVETIE. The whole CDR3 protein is CSVSGVETIEQFF.

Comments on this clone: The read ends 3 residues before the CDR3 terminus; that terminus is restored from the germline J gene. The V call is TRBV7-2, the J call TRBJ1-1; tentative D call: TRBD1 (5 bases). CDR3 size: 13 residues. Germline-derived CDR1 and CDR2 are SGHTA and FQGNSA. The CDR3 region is CASSLDRPGQAFF. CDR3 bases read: TGTGCCAGCAGCTTAGATCGCCCAGGGCAG.

CDR3 residues: CASSIGGMAATNEKLFF. CDR3 bases read: TGTGCCAGTAGTATCGGGGGGATGGCAGCAACTAATGAAAAA. This chain joins TRBV19 and TRBJ1-4, with D possibly matching TRBD1 (5 bases). Read coverage stops 3 residues before the CDR3 terminus; the germline J gene supplies the remainder. The CDR3 totals 17 residues. Trimming pared 3 bases from V and 0 bases from J, leaving 14 bases between. CDR1 is LNHDA and CDR2 is SQIVND in the germline V gene (reference sequence).

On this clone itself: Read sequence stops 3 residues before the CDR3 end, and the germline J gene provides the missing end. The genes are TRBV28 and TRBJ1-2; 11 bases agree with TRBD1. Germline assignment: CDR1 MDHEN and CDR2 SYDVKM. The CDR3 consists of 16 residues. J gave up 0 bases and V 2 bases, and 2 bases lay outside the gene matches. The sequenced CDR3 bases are TGTGCCAGCAGTTTAAGGGGACAGGGGGCTAACTATGGC. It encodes CASSLRGQGANYG. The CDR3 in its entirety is CASSLRGQGANYGYTF.